Presented here are 30 T cell receptor beta chains from one specimen sequenced in a study of persistence of HIV-infected CD4 T cells. Their antigen targets remain unknown. The immunoSEQ assay was version 4, run in survey mode. Using immunoSEQ multiplex PCR, the repertoire was profiled, and TCRdb retains in-frame clones only, with some absent. Among more than 30,000 clones listed, less than 75% were seen once. An overlapping HIV-1 Gag peptide pool stimulated these cells at about 1 ug/peptide/mL. Sorting selected CD4+ T cells upregulating both CD40 ligand and CD69. The sequencing used CD4+ T cells sorted from PBMCs after 18-hour stimulation, collected from a patient who received antiretroviral therapy. The receptors originated from an adult man with HIV who was CMV-seropositive.

The V call is TRBV11-3, the J call TRBJ2-1, with a tentative D call TRBD2 (7 bases). The V and J ends lost 5 bases and 6 bases respectively, with 17 bases between them. CDR1 SGHNT and CDR2 YENEEA come from the germline V gene. The CDR3 extends over 15 amino acids. CDR3 protein: CASSSGGGGGNEQFF. The CDR3 DNA reads as TGTGCCAGCAGCAGTGGCGGGGGCGGAGGCAATGAGCAGTTCTTC. Together with reference TRBV11-3 and TRBJ2-1, the CDR3 gives the full variable domain: EAGVVQSPRYKIIEKKQPVAFWCNPISGHNTLYWYLQNLGQGPELLIRYENEEAVDDSQLPKDRFSAERLKGVDSTLKIQPAELGDSAVYLCASSSGGGGGNEQFFGPGTRLTVL.

This chain uses TRBV28 with TRBJ2-2, with a possible D match to TRBD1 (6 bases). Trimming stripped 3 bases from V and 0 bases from J, with 17 bases between. Germline CDR1 and CDR2: MDHEN and SYDVKM. This CDR3 spans 18 amino acids. The CDR3 sequence is CASSFRGKAIANTGELFF. CDR3 nucleotides: TGTGCCAGCAGTTTTAGGGGGAAGGCCATCGCGAACACCGGGGAGCTGTTTTTT. Variable domain in full (rest from reference TRBV28 and TRBJ2-2): DVKVTQSSRYLVKRTGEKVFLECVQDMDHENMFWYRQDPGLGLRLIYFSYDVKMKEKGDIPEGYSVSREKKERFSLILESASTNQTSMYLCASSFRGKAIANTGELFFGEGSRLTVL.

This chain links TRBV28 with TRBJ2-7, with D unresolved. V was clipped by 4 bases and J by 3 bases, with 10 bases between them. Germline lookup yields CDR1 MDHEN and CDR2 SYDVKM. This CDR3 spans 13 amino acids. The CDR3 DNA sequence: TGTGCCAGCAGTTCCTCGGACGGCTACGAGCAGTACTTC. Protein: CASSSSDGYEQYF.

This clone was recorded only once. This CDR3 reads CASSLEQGQDEQYF. The CDR3 DNA follows: TGCGCCAGCAGCTTGGAACAGGGCCAGGACGAGCAGTACTTC. This rearrangement joins TRBV5-1 to TRBJ2-7; possible D gene TRBD1, 6 bases. V gave up 0 bases and J gave up 5 bases, with 12 bases separating them. The CDR3 consists of 14 residues. The germline CDR1 and CDR2 sequences are SGHRS and YFSETQ.

The rearrangement links TRBV24-1 to TRBJ2-3, with D perhaps given as TRBD1 or TRBD2 (5 bases each). The V end was cut by 2 bases, the J end by 5 bases, with 16 bases between. Germline V gives CDR1 KGHDR, CDR2 SFDVKD. The CDR3 extends over 16 amino acids. In nucleotides, the CDR3 is TGTGCCACCAGTGATTATCGGGGCATGAATGGAGATACGCAGTATTTT. It specifies CATSDYRGMNGDTQYF.

The chain couples TRBV6-5 to TRBJ1-1; the D gene is possibly TRBD1 (5 bases). Germline V lookup: CDR1 MNHEY, CDR2 SVGAGI. V was shortened by 4 bases and J by 5 bases, with 17 bases between the two germline ends. CDR3 length: 15 residues. The CDR3 spells CASSSVGGGSTEAFF. The CDR3, as DNA: TGTGCCAGCAGTTCTGTCGGTGGGGGATCAACTGAAGCTTTCTTT.

This clone was observed once. The V gene is TRBV7-2, the J gene TRBJ2-3, with 10 bases fitting TRBD1. From germline, CDR1 is SGHTA and CDR2 FQGNSA. The J segment lost 2 bases and the V segment lost 7 bases, leaving 3 bases of the junction unmatched. This CDR3 spans 14 amino acids. This chain's CDR3 is CASTDRGPTDTQYF. CDR3 in DNA: TGTGCCAGCACCGACAGGGGGCCCACAGATACGCAGTATTTT.

The chain carries TRBV23-1 and TRBJ2-6; 9 bases agree with TRBD1. TRBV23-1 is identified as an open reading frame with a role that is uncertain. Trimming removed 3 bases from V and 7 bases from J; junction bases left unmatched: 7. CDR3 size: 16 residues. The CDR3 DNA sequence: TGCGCCAGCAGTCAGTCCAGACAGGGGGACGCCAACGTCCTGACTTTC. Its protein product is CASSQSRQGDANVLTF.

The chain combines TRBV6-4 with TRBJ1-1; 7 bases fit TRBD1. The V gene end was trimmed by 4 bases and the J gene end by 7 bases; junction bases not matched to a gene: 9. The CDR3 consists of 14 residues. The germline CDR1 and CDR2 sequences are MRHNA and SNTAGT. The CDR3: CASSASSRGGEAFF. CDR3 coding DNA: TGTGCCAGCAGTGCCTCAAGCAGGGGGGGTGAAGCTTTCTTT.

This clone was found a few times. The chain carries TRBV27 and TRBJ1-5, with unresolved D. From germline, CDR1 is MNHEY and CDR2 SMNVEV (reference sequence). This CDR3 contains 14 residues. V was cut by 2 bases and J by 7 bases, with 12 bases left in between. Here the CDR3 DNA reads TGTGCCAGCAGTTTAAACAGCGGGGTACAGCCCCAGCATTTT. Its protein is CASSLNSGVQPQHF.

A single count supports this clone. The chain has TRBV6-5 and TRBJ2-7; 10 positions match TRBD1. Losses at the gene ends were 10 bases for V and 4 bases for J; bases not matched to a gene: 4. The CDR3 is made up of 12 amino acids. Germline loops: CDR1 MNHEY, CDR2 SVGAGI. Written as DNA, the CDR3 is TGTGCCACCAGACAGGGGGCTTACGAGCAGTACTTC. Translating it yields CATRQGAYEQYF.

The J gene is TRBJ1-2, the V gene TRBV9, with 10 bases fitting TRBD1. V gave up 1 base and J gave up 4 bases; unmatched junction bases: 4. Looked up from germline, CDR1 is SGDLS and CDR2 is YYNGEE. The CDR3 extends over 15 amino acids. CDR3 in DNA: TGTGCCAGCAGCGTACGGACAGGGGGGGGCTATGGCTACACCTTC. It codes for CASSVRTGGGYGYTF.

In DNA, the CDR3 is TGTGCCAGTAGTGTCCGCCCCTATGGCTACACCTTC. Its protein product is CASSVRPYGYTF. The V and J genes are TRBV19 and TRBJ1-2; the D is unclear. This CDR3 is built from 12 residues. Germline V lookup: CDR1 LNHDA, CDR2 SQIVND (reference sequence). V shed 5 bases and J shed 4 bases, with 8 bases lying between them.

The V gene is TRBV27, the J gene TRBJ1-4, with D unresolved. Trimming removed 2 bases at V and 6 bases at J, with 10 bases between. Germline CDR1 and CDR2: MNHEY and SMNVEV (reference sequence). This CDR3 has 14 residues. The DNA of the CDR3 is TGTGCCAGCAGTTTAAACAACTTTGATGAAAAACTGTTTTTT. This translates into CASSLNNFDEKLFF.

V and J are TRBV19 and TRBJ2-1; D may be TRBD2 (7 bases). Germline V CDR1 and CDR2: LNHDA, SQIVND (reference sequence). The V gene lost 3 bases and the J gene lost 4 bases, with 13 bases spanning the gap. CDR3 length: 15 residues. CDR3 sequence (DNA): TGTGCCAGTAGTATGTGGGGGGGCCCGTACAATGAGCAGTTCTTC. It encodes CASSMWGGPYNEQFF.

The rearrangement uses TRBV2 and TRBJ1-3, with D possibly being TRBD1 (5 bases). The CDR3 is 15 amino acids. Trimming stripped 7 bases from V and 3 bases from J, with 16 bases between. Germline-derived CDR1 and CDR2 are SNHLY and FYNNEI. The CDR3 region is CASMTSGTVGNTIYF. DNA for the CDR3: TGTGCCAGCATGACCTCCGGGACGGTTGGAAACACCATATATTTT.

This rearrangement joins TRBV4-1 to TRBJ2-7; TRBD2 aligns across 9 bases. The CDR3 length is 16 residues. The germline V gene encodes CDR1 MGHRA and CDR2 YSYEKL. Germline trimming cut 4 bases from V and 0 bases from J; bases unmatched to any gene: 7. Here the CDR3 DNA reads TGCGCCAGCAGCCTCGGCGGGGGGGAATCCTCCTACGAGCAGTACTTC. The encoded protein is CASSLGGGESSYEQYF.

A single count supports this clone. This rearrangement joins TRBV21-1 to TRBJ1-5; no DNA check was done on the table's D call, TRBD1. TRBV21-1 is given as a pseudogene. This CDR3 comprises 16 residues. The CDR3 reads CASSTQFGQLPWTQHF. The CDR3 DNA reads TGTGCCAGCAGCACCCAGTTCGGACAGCTCCCTTGGACCCAGCATTTT.

This clone was found once. The chain joins TRBV6-5 to TRBJ2-4; D gene ambiguous. The CDR3 contains 14 residues. Germline lookup yields CDR1 MNHEY and CDR2 SVGAGI. The V gene lost 4 bases and the J gene lost 0 bases, with 7 bases spanning the gap. CDR3 protein: CASSLTLAKNIQYF. As DNA, the CDR3 is TGTGCCAGCAGTTTGACGTTAGCCAAAAACATTCAGTACTTC.

The rearrangement joins TRBV15 to TRBJ2-3, with TRBD2 matching over 8 bases. Germline V gene data show CDR1 as LNHNV and CDR2 as YYDKDF (reference sequence). J was trimmed by 3 bases and V by 6 bases; bases with no gene match: 11. CDR3 length equals 16 residues. For the CDR3, the DNA is TGTGCCACCAGTGTTAATACCCGGGGGGGAACAGATACGCAGTATTTT. Translated, it gives CATSVNTRGGTDTQYF.

This chain connects TRBV18 to TRBJ2-7, with D possibly TRBD1 on 5 matching bases. Trimming cost V 0 bases and J 5 bases, with 17 bases left between them. Germline V CDR1 and CDR2: KGHSH, LQKENI. The CDR3 length is 16 residues. Here the CDR3 DNA reads TGTGCCAGCTCACCACCCGGACAAGCTAGGGCCAACGAGCAGTACTTC. It yields the protein CASSPPGQARANEQYF.

This clone was observed a single time. The J gene is TRBJ1-6, the V gene TRBV5-1; TRBD1 aligns across 7 bases. The CDR3 contains 15 residues. The germline V gene encodes CDR1 SGHRS and CDR2 YFSETQ. Trimming at V came to 6 bases and at J to 9 bases, leaving 12 bases not matched to a gene. This CDR3 is CASTIQGLASSPLHF. The CDR3 DNA follows: TGCGCCAGCACCATACAGGGGTTGGCGAGTTCACCCCTCCACTTT.

This clone appeared a few times. CDR3 sequence (DNA): TGTGCCAGCAGCCGGTGGGGGGGCGAGCAGTACTTC. Amino acids: CASSRWGGEQYF. The chain combines TRBV25-1 with TRBJ2-7; 7 bases map to TRBD2. V shed 6 bases and J 6 bases; nucleotides not matched to a gene: 5. From germline, CDR1 is MGHDK and CDR2 SYGVNS. This CDR3 spans 12 amino acids.

In its sample, this clone was seen a few times. The V call is TRBV4-1, the J call TRBJ1-3; unclear D gene. The CDR3 is 16 residues long. From germline, CDR1 is MGHRA and CDR2 YSYEKL. V gave up 0 bases and J gave up 3 bases, with 12 bases separating them. The CDR3 loop is CASSQEGRAYGNTIYF. DNA of the CDR3: TGCGCCAGCAGCCAAGAGGGGAGGGCGTATGGAAACACCATATATTTT.

In the case of this clone: It may be a read error: a sequence one base away is much more abundant. Other DNA sequences of this sample code for an identical CDR3. The chain has TRBV6-1 and TRBJ2-6, with D hard to call. Looked up from germline, CDR1 is MNHNS and CDR2 is SASEGT. V dropped 2 bases and J dropped 2 bases, with 7 bases sitting between them. The CDR3 sequence is 15 residues long. CDR3 region: CASSEFPTGANVLTF. The CDR3, as DNA: TGTGCCAGCAGTGAATTCCCGACTGGGGCCAACGTCCTGACTTTC.

The rearrangement links TRBV6-5 to TRBJ1-5, with D possibly TRBD1 on 5 matching bases. The CDR3 is 15 amino acids. Trimming removed 0 bases from V and 11 bases from J, with 17 bases in between. Germline V gene lookup returns CDR1 MNHEY and CDR2 SVGAGI. CDR3 amino acids: CASSYSAAPQGAQHF. CDR3 nucleotide sequence: TGTGCCAGCAGTTACTCTGCGGCGCCACAAGGGGCCCAGCATTTT.

J is TRBJ1-3 and V is TRBV28; a possible D gene is TRBD1 (5 bases). Trimming took 8 bases from V and 0 from J, leaving 20 bases between them. The CDR3 contains 17 residues. The germline CDR1 and CDR2 sequences are MDHEN and SYDVKM. In DNA, the CDR3 is TGTGCCAGCGCCTCCGGGGCGTCCGGGACCTCTGGAAACACCATATATTTT. This codes for CASASGASGTSGNTIYF.

The chain recombines TRBV2 with TRBJ1-6, with D hard to call. Trimming removed 0 bases from V and 8 bases from J, with 11 bases in between. The germline gives CDR1 SNHLY, CDR2 FYNNEI. This CDR3 is 15 amino acids long. This CDR3 reads CASSEALGSYSPLHF. CDR3 DNA sequence: TGTGCCAGCAGTGAAGCGCTTGGCAGCTATTCACCCCTCCACTTT.

The rearrangement links TRBV29-1 to TRBJ2-4; D gene ambiguous. The V gene lost 4 bases and the J gene lost 11 bases, with 9 bases spanning the gap. The germline CDR1 and CDR2 sequences are SQVTM and ANQGSEA. This CDR3 is 10 amino acids long. This chain's CDR3 is CSVVTVVQYF. The CDR3 coding sequence is TGCAGCGTTGTAACGGTAGTTCAGTACTTC.

This chain links TRBV7-6 with TRBJ2-7; 14 bases are shared with TRBD2. Per germline, CDR1 SGHVS and CDR2 FNYEAQ. This CDR3 is 20 amino acids long. V trimming: 0 bases; J trimming: 0 bases; junction bases outside the gene matches: 10. CDR3 in amino acids: CASSLAPPGLAGEGSYEQYF. CDR3 bases: TGTGCCAGCAGCTTAGCGCCGCCGGGACTAGCGGGGGAGGGCTCCTACGAGCAGTACTTC.